The 29 T cell receptor beta chains listed next were all sequenced from one sample in a study of blood T cell repertoires in COVID-19 (dated by TCRdb to the early 2020s). The library was produced with the immunoSEQ multiplex PCR assay. TCRdb re-hosts the immuneACCESS table, in-frame sequences only. Its copies lack some clones; in the studies checked, an unresolved V gene accounts for under half of them, and the cause for the rest is not known. This sample holds roughly 180,000 clones; roughly 84% were observed only once. The ten most abundant clones make up 10% to 15% of the sample. Sequencing used PBMCs or T cells enriched from blood (not recorded which). These receptors were obtained from an older woman who had recovered from COVID-19.

The rearrangement uses TRBV29-1 and TRBJ1-5; perhaps TRBD1 as D (5 bases). V lost 5 bases and J 1 base, leaving 9 bases between the germline ends. CDR3 length equals 13 residues. From germline, CDR1 is SQVTM and CDR2 ANQGSEA. The CDR3 DNA reads TGCAGCGTTTCCCGGGGGAGCAATCAGCCCCAGCATTTT. Its translation: CSVSRGSNQPQHF.

J is TRBJ2-3 and V is TRBV2; 7 positions agree with TRBD1. This CDR3 is 13 amino acids long. Germline V gene data show CDR1 as SNHLY and CDR2 as FYNNEI. The J segment lost 3 bases and the V segment lost 8 bases, leaving 5 bases of the junction unmatched. For the CDR3, the DNA is TGTGCCAGCCGACAGGGTGGTACAGATACGCAGTATTTT. This codes for CASRQGGTDTQYF.

The CDR3 sequence: CASSPTSGGYNEQFF. The CDR3 DNA reads as TGTGCCAGCAGCCCAACTAGCGGGGGGTACAATGAGCAGTTCTTC. The chain joins TRBV5-6 to TRBJ2-1; 12 bases are shared with TRBD2. CDR1 SGHDT and CDR2 YYEEEE come from the germline V gene. CDR3 length: 15 amino acids. V shed 4 bases and J 4 bases; nucleotides not matched to a gene: 3.

V is TRBV27 and J is TRBJ2-7; TRBD2 is a possible D gene (6 bases). The CDR3 sequence is 14 residues long. Trimming removed 8 bases at V and 0 bases at J, with 14 bases between. The germline V gene encodes CDR1 MNHEY and CDR2 SMNVEV (reference sequence). The CDR3 protein is CASGRGLDSYEQYF. As DNA, the CDR3 is TGTGCCAGCGGCCGGGGACTCGACTCCTACGAGCAGTACTTC.

The chain has TRBV3-1 (or the pseudogene TRBV3-2) and TRBJ1-1; 8 nucleotides agree with TRBD1. The CDR3 covers 15 residues. V lost 3 bases, J lost 1 base, and 4 bases stayed unmatched. Germline V gene lookup returns CDR1 LGHDT and CDR2 YNNKEL (reference sequence). CDR3 coding DNA: TGTGCCAGCAGCCATTCAGGGGGCCGGAACACTGAAGCTTTCTTT. As protein: CASSHSGGRNTEAFF.

This chain connects TRBV5-4 to TRBJ2-5; 8 nucleotides align to TRBD1. Trimming took 4 bases from V and 4 from J; bases not matched to a gene: 6. Germline values: CDR1 SGHNT, CDR2 YYREEE (reference sequence). CDR3 length: 14 residues. The CDR3 DNA reads TGTGCCAGCAGCCTCGGACAGGGCGGAGAGACCCAGTACTTC. Translation: CASSLGQGGETQYF.

V and J are TRBV28 and TRBJ2-1; D is possibly TRBD1 (6 bases). Germline CDR1 is MDHEN and CDR2 is SYDVKM. V lost 6 bases and J lost 5, with 20 bases in between. The CDR3 has 16 residues. The CDR3 nucleotides read TGTGCCAGCAGAGCGGCCCCGGGACAAGTAAACAATGAGCAGTTCTTC. This encodes CASRAAPGQVNNEQFF.

V gene TRBV5-1 combines with J gene TRBJ2-1, with a tentative D call TRBD2 (6 bases). The V gene lost 0 bases and the J gene lost 7 bases, with 11 bases spanning the gap. CDR1 SGHRS and CDR2 YFSETQ come from the germline V gene. The CDR3 runs to 14 residues. CDR3 amino acids: CASSLGGTQNEQFF. The CDR3 DNA reads TGCGCCAGCAGCTTGGGGGGGACTCAAAATGAGCAGTTCTTC.

The chain carries TRBV6-5 and TRBJ1-3; tentative D call: TRBD1 (5 bases). Germline CDR1 reads MNHEY; CDR2 reads SVGAGI. The CDR3 spans 14 residues. V lost 10 bases and J 2 bases, leaving 15 bases between the germline ends. CDR3 nucleotide sequence: TGTGCCACCTGGCTCCAGGGCCCTGGAAACACCATATATTTT. It yields the protein CATWLQGPGNTIYF.

The rearrangement uses TRBV29-1 and TRBJ2-1; maybe TRBD1 (5 bases). Germline CDR1 and CDR2: SQVTM and ANQGSEA. V lost 2 bases and J lost 6, with 8 bases in between. This CDR3 region has 12 residues. CDR3: CSVEPRANEQFF. CDR3 in DNA: TGCAGCGTTGAACCCAGGGCCAATGAGCAGTTCTTC.

This clone was recorded once. Distinct nucleotide sequences in the sample also encode this CDR3. The chain has TRBV3-1 (or the pseudogene TRBV3-2) and TRBJ1-2, with a weak D call TRBD1 (5 bases). V was shortened by 2 bases and J by 3 bases, with 10 bases between the two germline ends. CDR1 and CDR2 from the germline V gene are LGHDT and YNNKEL (reference sequence). The CDR3 length is 14 residues. The CDR3 nucleotides are TGTGCCAGCAGCCAAAACGGGGGGGACTATGGCTACACCTTC. Translation: CASSQNGGDYGYTF.

In its sample, this clone was seen a few times. This chain links TRBV15 with TRBJ2-6; D call uncertain. Looked up from germline, CDR1 is LNHNV and CDR2 is YYDKDF (reference sequence). The CDR3 has 15 residues. The germline V and J ends were trimmed by 2 bases and 0 bases, with 5 bases remaining between them. DNA of the CDR3: TGTGCCACCAGCAGACACAGCTCTGGGGCCAACGTCCTGACTTTC. It specifies CATSRHSSGANVLTF.

The chain joins TRBV29-1 to TRBJ1-4; D is possibly TRBD1 (6 bases). Trimming removed 4 bases from V and 0 bases from J, with 15 bases in between. This CDR3 has 16 residues. CDR1 is SQVTM and CDR2 is ANQGSEA in the germline V gene. This CDR3 is CSVAGEGDATNEKLFF. DNA of the CDR3: TGCAGCGTTGCGGGTGAGGGGGATGCAACTAATGAAAAACTGTTTTTT.

Points on this clone: The identical CDR3 is also encoded by other nucleotide sequences in the sample. This chain's CDR3 is CASSLTGSSYNEQFF. In DNA, the CDR3 is TGCGCCAGCAGCTTGACAGGGAGTTCCTACAATGAGCAGTTCTTC. This rearrangement joins TRBV5-1 to TRBJ2-1; possible D gene TRBD1, 6 bases. Germline CDR1 SGHRS, CDR2 YFSETQ. Between the trimmed V and J ends, which lost 1 base and 1 base, there was a span of 9 bases. The CDR3 length is 15 residues. The complete variable domain, with remaining parts taken from reference TRBV5-1 and TRBJ2-1, reads KAGVTQTPRYLIKTRGQQVTLSCSPISGHRSVSWYQQTPGQGLQFLFEYFSETQRNKGNFPGRFSGRQFSNSRSEMNVSTLELGDSALYLCASSLTGSSYNEQFFGPGTRLTVL.

The chain combines TRBV6-4 with TRBJ2-2; possibly TRBD1 for D (6 bases). V was clipped by 4 bases and J by 4 bases, with 7 bases between them. CDR3 length: 13 amino acids. Germline lookup yields CDR1 MRHNA and CDR2 SNTAGT. CDR3 in amino acids: CASSGQATGELFF. DNA of the CDR3: TGTGCCAGCAGTGGACAGGCCACCGGGGAGCTGTTTTTT.

This clone appeared a single time. The chain combines TRBV28 with TRBJ1-2; the match to TRBD1 covers 7 bases. V trimming: 10 bases; J trimming: 5 bases; junction bases outside the gene matches: 10. CDR3 length: 13 residues. Germline CDR1 is MDHEN and CDR2 is SYDVKM. The CDR3 is CATRDRAFYGYTF. The CDR3 coding sequence is TGTGCCACCAGAGACAGGGCCTTTTATGGCTACACCTTC.

This clone was picked up one time. This chain connects TRBV2 to TRBJ1-3; tentative D call: TRBD1 (5 bases). Germline CDR1 SNHLY, CDR2 FYNNEI. V was trimmed by 2 bases and J by 0 bases, leaving 11 bases between them. The length of the CDR3 is 16 residues. The CDR3 bases are TGTGCCAGCAGTGAACAAACAGGTAGCTCTGGAAACACCATATATTTT. The encoded protein is CASSEQTGSSGNTIYF.

The chain links TRBV6-4 to TRBJ1-2; 11 nucleotides align to TRBD1. V lost 4 bases to trimming and J lost 3 bases; unmatched junction nucleotides: 7. The germline V gene encodes CDR1 MRHNA and CDR2 SNTAGT. The CDR3 runs 16 residues. The CDR3 reads CASSATGTGGHYGYTF. Here the CDR3 DNA reads TGTGCCAGCAGTGCAACCGGGACAGGGGGTCACTATGGCTACACCTTC.

The chain recombines TRBV6-1 with TRBJ1-1, with 7 bases that match TRBD1. Germline trimming cut 5 bases from V and 7 bases from J; bases unmatched to any gene: 4. The CDR3 covers 12 residues. In germline, CDR1 is MNHNS, CDR2 SASEGT. The CDR3 protein is CASSPRQGEAFF. For the CDR3, the DNA is TGTGCCAGCAGTCCAAGACAGGGTGAAGCTTTCTTT.

V is TRBV3-1 (or the pseudogene TRBV3-2) and J is TRBJ2-2; 8 bases align to TRBD2. With V trimmed by 4 bases and J by 6 bases, 10 bases remained unmatched. Germline-derived CDR1 and CDR2 are LGHDT and YNNKEL (reference sequence). The CDR3 sequence is 16 residues long. The CDR3 is CASSLGGTSNAGELFF. DNA for the CDR3: TGTGCCAGCAGCCTAGGCGGGACTAGTAACGCCGGGGAGCTGTTTTTT.

This clone appeared once. The CDR3 DNA reads as TGTGCCAGCAGCTCAGAGGGACAGGTCCGCTCCGGGGAGCTGTTTTTT. This sequence encodes CASSSEGQVRSGELFF. The V and J genes are TRBV9 and TRBJ2-2; 8 bases line up with TRBD1. The CDR3 consists of 16 residues. CDR1 and CDR2 from the germline V gene are SGDLS and YYNGEE. V trimming: 4 bases; J trimming: 6 bases; junction bases outside the gene matches: 11.

The CDR3: CASSVDTGNTEAFF. DNA of the CDR3: TGTGCCAGCAGCGTAGATACAGGGAACACTGAAGCTTTCTTT. The chain uses TRBV9 and TRBJ1-1, with D perhaps TRBD1 (5 bases). Germline assignment: CDR1 SGDLS and CDR2 YYNGEE. Trimming stripped 0 bases from V and 1 base from J, with 7 bases between. The CDR3 totals 14 residues.

The chain couples TRBV19 to TRBJ1-5; 9 bases are shared with TRBD1. The CDR3 totals 17 residues. Germline V gene sequence: CDR1 LNHDA, CDR2 SQIVND (reference sequence). V dropped 3 bases and J dropped 2; count of bases not matched to a gene: 8. Here the CDR3 reads CASSISLQGARNQPQHF. The CDR3 DNA follows: TGTGCCAGTAGTATCTCCCTACAGGGGGCGCGCAATCAGCCCCAGCATTTT.

The V and J genes are TRBV7-9 and TRBJ1-5; 8 bases match TRBD1. The germline V gene has CDR1 SEHNR and CDR2 FQNEAQ (reference sequence). This CDR3 contains 14 residues. J gave up 5 bases and V 2 bases, and 2 bases lay outside the gene matches. The chain's CDR3 is CASSLSTGDQPQHF. In DNA form, the CDR3 reads TGTGCCAGCAGCTTATCGACAGGGGATCAGCCCCAGCATTTT. The variable domain in full, with the rest retrieved from reference TRBV7-9 and TRBJ1-5, is DTGVSQNPRHKITKRGQNVTFRCDPISEHNRLYWYRQTLGQGPEFLTYFQNEAQLEKSRLLSDRFSAERPKGSFSTLEIQRTEQGDSAMYLCASSLSTGDQPQHFGDGTRLSIL.

The chain combines TRBV19 with TRBJ2-7, with D perhaps TRBD2 (6 bases). The germline V gene has CDR1 LNHDA and CDR2 SQIVND (reference sequence). Trimming shortened V by 5 bases and J by 0 bases, and 11 bases separated the two germline ends. There are 14 residues in the CDR3. The CDR3 DNA is TGTGCCAGTAGTCCGGGACTCGCCTCCTACGAGCAGTACTTC. This sequence encodes CASSPGLASYEQYF.

The chain joins TRBV28 to TRBJ1-6; TRBD1 matches 7 bases. The CDR3 is 15 amino acids. V shed 5 bases, J shed 7 bases, and the junction held 8 bases outside the gene matches. Germline loops: CDR1 MDHEN, CDR2 SYDVKM. The DNA of the CDR3 is TGTGCCAGCAGTGCCCACAGCAGGGGGAATTCACCCCTCCACTTT. Translation gives CASSAHSRGNSPLHF.

The chain carries TRBV5-1 and TRBJ2-1; D is possibly TRBD2 (6 bases). The germline gives CDR1 SGHRS, CDR2 YFSETQ. The CDR3 length is 15 residues. V was clipped by 3 bases and J by 1 base, with 11 bases between them. CDR3 DNA sequence: TGCGCCAGCAGCTCTCGGGAGATTTCCTACAATGAGCAGTTCTTC. Its translation is CASSSREISYNEQFF.

This clone has just one count. The chain joins TRBV30 to TRBJ2-7; 7 nucleotides line up with TRBD2. Germline V gives CDR1 GTSNPN, CDR2 SVGIG (reference sequence). Losses at the gene ends were 3 bases for V and 12 bases for J; bases not matched to a gene: 8. The CDR3 consists of 11 residues. The CDR3 protein is CAWSLGRERYF. In DNA, the CDR3 is TGTGCCTGGAGCCTCGGGCGGGAGAGGTACTTC.

This chain links TRBV7-2 with TRBJ1-1; a weak D match, TRBD1 (6 bases). The CDR3 runs to 14 residues. The V end was cut by 5 bases, the J end by 1 base, with 11 bases between. The germline CDR1 and CDR2 sequences are SGHTA and FQGNSA. CDR3 region: CASSLWTENTEAFF. The CDR3 region has the DNA TGTGCCAGCAGCCTATGGACAGAGAACACTGAAGCTTTCTTT.